Shown below are 22 T cell receptor beta chains from a single sample sequenced in a study of blood T cell repertoires in COVID-19. Sequencing was performed with immunoSEQ multiplex PCR; in TCRdb, only in-frame clones are kept and a portion is missing. The sample records 140,000 or so clones, approximately 88% being singletons. The source material was peripheral blood. The receptors shown here come from a woman in her forties or fifties with acute or convalescent COVID-19.

The rearrangement links TRBV18 to TRBJ2-2, with D tentatively TRBD1 (5 bases). This CDR3 has 16 residues. Germline-derived CDR1 and CDR2 are KGHSH and LQKENI. Trimming took 1 base from V and 1 from J, leaving 10 bases between them. CDR3 sequence: CASSPLSGMNTGELFF. The CDR3 DNA reads as TGTGCCAGCTCACCACTTTCAGGGATGAACACCGGGGAGCTGTTTTTT.

The chain joins TRBV5-1 to TRBJ2-6; the D gene is possibly TRBD1 (6 bases). V lost 4 bases and J 4 bases, leaving 15 bases between the germline ends. The CDR3 has 16 amino acids. Germline V lookup: CDR1 SGHRS, CDR2 YFSETQ. The CDR3: CASSPTGTSGANVLTF. The CDR3 region has the DNA TGCGCCAGCAGCCCTACAGGGACCTCCGGGGCCAACGTCCTGACTTTC. Combining the CDR3 with reference TRBV5-1 and TRBJ2-6 gives the whole variable domain KAGVTQTPRYLIKTRGQQVTLSCSPISGHRSVSWYQQTPGQGLQFLFEYFSETQRNKGNFPGRFSGRQFSNSRSEMNVSTLELGDSALYLCASSPTGTSGANVLTFGAGSRLTVL.

This clone was detected only a few times. V gene TRBV15 combines with J gene TRBJ1-2, with D unclear. The CDR3 runs to 14 residues. Per germline, CDR1 LNHNV and CDR2 YYDKDF (reference sequence). Trimming left V 0 bases short and J 8 bases short, with 13 bases between. CDR3 sequence: CATSRDRQVSGYTF. CDR3 sequence (DNA): TGTGCCACCAGCAGAGATAGGCAGGTATCCGGCTACACCTTC.

The chain carries TRBV19 and TRBJ1-1; TRBD1 aligns across 7 bases. J lost 2 bases, V lost 5 bases, and 17 bases had no gene match. Germline values: CDR1 LNHDA, CDR2 SQIVND (reference sequence). The CDR3 loop spans 18 amino acids. CDR3 DNA sequence: TGTGCCAGTAGTCAAACGTTTGGGACAGCCCTTAGAAACACTGAAGCTTTCTTT. Residues: CASSQTFGTALRNTEAFF.

The chain uses TRBV6-5 and TRBJ1-2; the match to TRBD1 covers 12 bases. V dropped 5 bases and J dropped 4; count of bases not matched to a gene: 5. Germline assignment: CDR1 MNHEY and CDR2 SVGAGI. This CDR3 is 15 amino acids long. The CDR3 protein is CASSPRDRGLYGYTF. CDR3 nucleotide sequence: TGTGCCAGCAGTCCCCGGGACAGGGGGCTCTATGGCTACACCTTC.

V gene TRBV5-1 combines with J gene TRBJ1-1; D possibly corresponds to TRBD1 (6 bases). CDR3 size: 16 residues. V shed 5 bases and J shed 2 bases, with 19 bases lying between them. Germline CDR1 is SGHRS and CDR2 is YFSETQ. This CDR3 reads CASRAEEGGVNTEAFF. The CDR3 DNA reads TGCGCCAGCAGAGCAGAAGAAGGGGGAGTCAACACTGAAGCTTTCTTT.

The V gene is TRBV7-6, the J gene TRBJ1-1; no clear D. Germline V gives CDR1 SGHVS, CDR2 FNYEAQ. The CDR3 consists of 13 residues. V was pared by 4 bases and J by 3 bases, with 9 bases between. CDR3 in DNA: TGTGCCAGCAGCTCGACTGAATACACTGAAGCTTTCTTT. It codes for CASSSTEYTEAFF.

This clone was detected only a few times. The rearrangement joins TRBV12-5 to TRBJ1-2, with D perhaps matching TRBD1 (6 bases). The CDR3 loop spans 13 amino acids. Germline CDR1 reads LGHNT; CDR2 reads FRNRAP. V was pared by 3 bases and J by 3 bases, with 8 bases between. CDR3 coding DNA: TGTGCTAGTGGTTTCCCAGGGGACTATGGCTACACCTTC. It codes for CASGFPGDYGYTF.

The J gene is TRBJ1-1, the V gene TRBV18; the match to TRBD1 covers 11 bases. The CDR3 covers 15 residues. V was pared by 5 bases and J by 4 bases, with 6 bases of the junction left unmatched. Germline CDR1 is KGHSH and CDR2 is LQKENI. The CDR3 region has the DNA TGTGCCAGCTCATACGAGGACAGGGGGCTCACTGAAGCTTTCTTT. This sequence encodes CASSYEDRGLTEAFF.

The chain links TRBV7-8 to TRBJ2-1; TRBD2 matches at 10 bases. CDR3 size: 16 residues. Germline assignment: CDR1 SGHVS and CDR2 FQNEAQ. Trimming cost V 2 bases and J 7 bases; bases outside gene matches: 8. The CDR3 DNA follows: TGTGCCAGCAGCTTATCGTTCAGTAGCGGGAGGAATGAGCAGTTCTTC. Its protein product is CASSLSFSSGRNEQFF.

The CDR3 loop reads CASRRVATNEKLFF. The CDR3 nucleotides read TGTGCCAGCAGGAGGGTAGCAACTAATGAAAAACTGTTTTTT. The chain couples TRBV6-5 to TRBJ1-4, with D unclear. The CDR3 consists of 14 residues. Trimming pared 6 bases from V and 0 bases from J, leaving 8 bases between. The germline CDR1 and CDR2 sequences are MNHEY and SVGAGI.

This clone has only one observation. The chain links TRBV6-5 to TRBJ1-2; perhaps TRBD1 as D (5 bases). Germline lookup yields CDR1 MNHEY and CDR2 SVGAGI. This CDR3 spans 14 amino acids. V shed 0 bases and J shed 4 bases, with 9 bases lying between them. The CDR3 region is CASSYSNRPYGYTF. The DNA of the CDR3 is TGTGCCAGCAGTTACTCGAACAGGCCCTATGGCTACACCTTC.

The rearrangement joins TRBV3-1 (or the pseudogene TRBV3-2) to TRBJ1-1; TRBD1 is a possible D gene (6 bases). The CDR3 is 17 amino acids. V was clipped by 1 base and J by 1 base, with 16 bases between them. CDR1 is LGHDT, CDR2 YNNKEL, per germline (reference sequence). The CDR3 nucleotides are TGTGCCAGCAGCCAAGGGGGTGGCCGAGGGGGGAACACTGAAGCTTTCTTT. This encodes CASSQGGGRGGNTEAFF.

The chain recombines TRBV5-1 with TRBJ2-3, with a possible D match to TRBD2 (5 bases). This CDR3 is built from 14 residues. Germline assignment: CDR1 SGHRS and CDR2 YFSETQ. Deletions cut 1 base from V and 2 bases from J, with 8 bases between. The CDR3 loop reads CASSLSGPTDTQYF. CDR3 coding DNA: TGCGCCAGCAGCTTGAGCGGCCCCACAGATACGCAGTATTTT.

The chain uses TRBV28 and TRBJ2-6; no clear D gene. CDR3 length equals 17 residues. V was clipped by 5 bases and J by 0 bases, with 14 bases between them. Germline V gene data show CDR1 as MDHEN and CDR2 as SYDVKM. The CDR3 nucleotides are TGTGCCAGCAGTGCCACTCTAGTCCCCTCTGGGGCCAACGTCCTGACTTTC. It yields the protein CASSATLVPSGANVLTF.

The chain uses TRBV29-1 and TRBJ2-2, with TRBD2 matching 14 bases. Germline V gives CDR1 SQVTM, CDR2 ANQGSEA. The CDR3 spans 18 residues. V shed 4 bases, J shed 6 bases, and the junction held 13 bases outside the gene matches. The CDR3 region has the DNA TGCAGCGTTGCACCTTTGGGACTAGCGGGAGTTGTAGCCGGGGAGCTGTTTTTT. Translation: CSVAPLGLAGVVAGELFF.

The J gene is TRBJ1-5, the V gene TRBV4-1, with TRBD1 identical over 7 bases. This CDR3 has 15 residues. CDR1 MGHRA and CDR2 YSYEKL come from the germline V gene. With 4 bases clipped from V and 4 bases from J, the junction kept 7 bases outside the gene matches. As DNA, the CDR3 is TGCGCCAGCAGCCCCCGCTCAGGGGGTAATCAGCCCCAGCATTTT. Protein: CASSPRSGGNQPQHF.

V gene TRBV5-4 combines with J gene TRBJ2-2; no firm D call. Germline CDR1 and CDR2: SGHNT and YYREEE (reference sequence). The CDR3 sequence is 14 residues long. The ends were cut back, 5 bases at V and 0 bases at J, with 8 bases in the middle. The CDR3 is CASRLGANTGELFF. The CDR3 bases are TGTGCCAGCAGATTAGGAGCGAACACCGGGGAGCTGTTTTTT.

This sequence joins TRBV11-3 and TRBJ2-2; no clear D. The V gene's germline CDR1 is SGHNT and CDR2 YENEEA. Trimming took off 3 bases at V and 5 bases at J, with 4 bases between the two ends. The CDR3 loop spans 12 amino acids. The CDR3 protein is CASSLYTGELFF. The CDR3 DNA is TGTGCCAGCAGCTTGTATACCGGGGAGCTGTTTTTT.

J is TRBJ1-5 and V is TRBV19; 9 bases agree with TRBD1. The CDR3 covers 13 residues. The V and J ends lost 10 bases and 2 bases, in that order; junction bases with no gene match: 3. Germline CDR1 LNHDA, CDR2 SQIVND (reference sequence). The CDR3 is CATDRGGNQPQHF. CDR3 in DNA: TGTGCCACCGACAGGGGGGGCAATCAGCCCCAGCATTTT.

The J gene is TRBJ2-3, the V gene TRBV7-3; TRBD2 matches 8 bases. The germline V gene has CDR1 SGHTA and CDR2 FQGTGA. V lost 3 bases, J lost 4 bases, and 9 bases stayed unmatched. The CDR3 consists of 16 residues. The CDR3 spells CASSFGAGALSDTQYF. The CDR3 nucleotides read TGTGCCAGCAGCTTTGGAGCGGGGGCCCTCTCAGATACGCAGTATTTT.

This chain links TRBV7-3 with TRBJ2-5; 11 nucleotides align to TRBD2. Trimming at V came to 5 bases and at J to 4 bases, leaving 3 bases not matched to a gene. From germline, CDR1 is SGHTA and CDR2 FQGTGA. The CDR3 consists of 14 residues. The CDR3 loop is CASSILAGAETQYF. The CDR3 DNA sequence: TGTGCCAGCAGCATACTAGCGGGAGCAGAGACCCAGTACTTC.